This TCR beta chain was recorded in a study of blood T cell repertoires in COVID-19 (TCRdb year 2020). Describing the broader study: The collaborator samples originated in the United States, Italy and Spain and spanned the acute and convalescent phases of COVID-19. The prospective study material was composed of cDNA or gDNA derived from T cells, B-cell-depleted T cells, or PBMCs. The dataset comprised deeply sampled blood TCRbeta repertoires from subjects exposed to, actively infected with, or recovered from COVID-19. The repertoires were released in a freely available public database meant as a resource for research on the immune response to SARS-CoV-2. Samples were obtained from the ongoing ImmuneRACE study (first 160 participants) and from 1,254 subjects provided by 6 global collaborators. Nearly every sample came with metadata listing a de-identified subject ID, COVID-19 status, age in years and sex. HLA class I and class II types, where available, came from metadata supplied by the sample provider rather than from assay-based typing.

In Seattle, one collaborating source enrolled patients while the infection was active and tracked those patients longitudinally over the course of disease. Collaborating institutions collected whole blood in K2EDTA tubes following their own protocols. For TCRbeta analysis, collaborator samples were shipped as frozen whole blood, as isolated PBMCs, or as DNA extracted from either sample type. Worth noting for this clone: This clone's antigen is unknown. No much larger clone exists at a distance of one base, and base qualities are not known.

TCRbeta CDR3 regions were amplified from genomic DNA by means of the immunoSEQ Assay, a bias-controlled multiplex PCR. The study's processing was this. Nucleated cell counts per sample were estimated from amplification of reference gene primers within the assay. To quantify the absolute abundance of each unique TCRbeta CDR3 rearrangement, sequence reads were collapsed and filtered. For each sample, productive Simpson clonality was calculated as the square root of Simpson's diversity index across productive rearrangements. Sourced from immuneACCESS, this table was stored by TCRdb with only in-frame sequences that have V and J called. A share of the clones is absent; for the studies checked, an unresolved V gene accounts for under half, and the remainder has no known explanation. V and J calls and clone size are as listed in that table; D and trimming were resolved from the DNA. The sample table lists about 140,000 clones, 84% of them with a count of one. The ten most abundant clones make up roughly 8.7% of the sample.

General findings and caveats noted by the study authors: The amount of clinical and demographic metadata varied by source and participant and was provided uncurated.

Sequencing was performed on peripheral blood. The TCR comes from a young man with COVID-19, enrolled during active disease.

The CDR3 corresponds to CASRAGGLAGVINEQFF. The sequence in DNA is TGTGCCAGCAGGGCGGGGGGACTAGCGGGAGTCATTAATGAGCAGTTCTTC. The V gene is TRBV2 and the J gene is TRBJ2-1; TRBD2 aligns with 14 central bases. For CDR1 and CDR2, the germline V gene lists SNHLY and FYNNEI. From V the trimming removes 6 bases and from J it removes 7 bases, while the gene matches leave 11 bases of the junction unaccounted for. The CDR3 sequence holds 17 residues, the cysteine and phenylalanine included. CDR3 DNA is the only sequence kept; it has 51 bases, read in frame from the first base.